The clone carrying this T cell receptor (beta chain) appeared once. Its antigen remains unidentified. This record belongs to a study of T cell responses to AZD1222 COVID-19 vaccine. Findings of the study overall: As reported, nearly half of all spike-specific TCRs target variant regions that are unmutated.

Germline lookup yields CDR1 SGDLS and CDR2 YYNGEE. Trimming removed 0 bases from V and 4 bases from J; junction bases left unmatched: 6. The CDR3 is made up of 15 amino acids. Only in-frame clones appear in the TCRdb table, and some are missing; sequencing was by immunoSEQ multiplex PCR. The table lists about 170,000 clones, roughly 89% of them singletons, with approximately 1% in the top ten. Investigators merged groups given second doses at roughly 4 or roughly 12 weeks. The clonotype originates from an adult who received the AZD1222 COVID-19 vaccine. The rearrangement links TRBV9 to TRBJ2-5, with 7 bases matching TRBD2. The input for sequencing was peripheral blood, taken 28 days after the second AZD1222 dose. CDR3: CASSVDGGEGETQYF. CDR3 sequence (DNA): TGTGCCAGCAGCGTAGATGGCGGGGAGGGAGAGACCCAGTACTTC.